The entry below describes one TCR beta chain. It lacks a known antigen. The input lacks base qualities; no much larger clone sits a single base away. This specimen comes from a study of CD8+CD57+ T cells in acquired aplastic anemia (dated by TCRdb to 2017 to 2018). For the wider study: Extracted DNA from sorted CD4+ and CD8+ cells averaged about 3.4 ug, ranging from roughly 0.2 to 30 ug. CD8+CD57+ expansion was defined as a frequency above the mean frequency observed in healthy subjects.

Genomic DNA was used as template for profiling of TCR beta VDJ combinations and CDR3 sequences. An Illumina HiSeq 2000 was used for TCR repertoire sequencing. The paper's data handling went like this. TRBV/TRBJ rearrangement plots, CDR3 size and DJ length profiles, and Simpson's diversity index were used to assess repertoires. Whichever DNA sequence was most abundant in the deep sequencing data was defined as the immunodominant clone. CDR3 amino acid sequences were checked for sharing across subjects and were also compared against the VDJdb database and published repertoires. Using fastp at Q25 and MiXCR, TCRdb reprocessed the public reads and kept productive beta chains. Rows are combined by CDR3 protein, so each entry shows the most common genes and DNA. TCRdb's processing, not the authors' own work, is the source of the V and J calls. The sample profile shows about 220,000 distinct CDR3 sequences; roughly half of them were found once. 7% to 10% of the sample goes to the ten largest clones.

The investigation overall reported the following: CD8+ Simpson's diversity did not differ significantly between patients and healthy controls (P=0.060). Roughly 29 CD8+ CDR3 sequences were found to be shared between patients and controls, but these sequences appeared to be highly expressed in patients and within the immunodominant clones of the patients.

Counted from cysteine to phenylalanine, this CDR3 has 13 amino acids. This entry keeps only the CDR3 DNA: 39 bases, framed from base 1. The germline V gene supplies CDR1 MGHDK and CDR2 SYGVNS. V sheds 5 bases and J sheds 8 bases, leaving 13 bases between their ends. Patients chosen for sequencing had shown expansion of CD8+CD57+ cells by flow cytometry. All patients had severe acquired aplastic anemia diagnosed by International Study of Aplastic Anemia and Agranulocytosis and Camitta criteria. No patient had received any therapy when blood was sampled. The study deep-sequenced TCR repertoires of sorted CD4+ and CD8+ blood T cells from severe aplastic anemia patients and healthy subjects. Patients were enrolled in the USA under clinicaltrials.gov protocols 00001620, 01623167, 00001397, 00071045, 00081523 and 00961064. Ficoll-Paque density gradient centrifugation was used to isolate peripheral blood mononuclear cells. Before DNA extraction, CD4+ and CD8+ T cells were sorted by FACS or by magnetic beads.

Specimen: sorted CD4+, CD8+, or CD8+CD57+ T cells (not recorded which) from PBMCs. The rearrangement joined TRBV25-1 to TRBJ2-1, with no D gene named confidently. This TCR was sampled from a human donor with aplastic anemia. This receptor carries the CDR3 CASSLNWVHEQFF. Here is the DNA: TGTGCCAGCAGTTTAAATTGGGTCCATGAGCAGTTCTTC.